This TCR beta chain was found in a study of T-cell reconstitution after alpha-beta-depleted transplantation in children. The CDR3 covers 14 residues. The trim removed 6 bases at V and 5 bases at J, leaving 9 bases unmatched. Germline V gene lookup returns CDR1 DFQATT and CDR2 SNEGSKA (reference sequence). Unique molecular identifiers were incorporated into the prepared TCRbeta library. TCRdb reanalysed the PCR reads using MiXCR and keeps one entry per CDR3 protein. The data show hundreds of thousands of distinct CDR3 sequences, with under 9.5% seen just once and less than 8% held by the top ten. V and J are TRBV20-1 and TRBJ2-1, with 8 bases that match TRBD1. Sequenced here: PBMCs from the stem cell graft donor, sampled from the stem cell graft. The origin of this receptor is a human donor who donated a stem cell graft to a child with acute lymphoblastic leukemia. This CDR3 is CSAQDRGHNNEQFF. CDR3 nucleotide sequence: TGCAGTGCCCAAGACAGGGGCCATAACAATGAGCAGTTCTTC.